A selection of T cell receptor beta chains follows, all from one sample in a study of Ad26.COV2.S vaccination and SARS-CoV-2 variants. This table comes from immunoSEQ multiplex PCR, and its TCRdb copy is limited to in-frame clones, with some not included. The sample has more than 300,000 clones, about 87% seen once. This specimen was peripheral blood, taken in a trial of Ad26.COV2.S vaccine versus placebo. Receptor source: a person aged 18-60 years who received the Ad26.COV2.S COVID-19 vaccine or a placebo. CDR3s include the opening cysteine and the closing phenylalanine or tryptophan. Fields, in order: D gene, clone size, CDR3 length, V gene, J gene, CDR3 protein, CDR3 DNA. A D gene is named only where the DNA matches it firmly. Clone size, where shown, is once, few, many, or a class for clones that have expanded.

d_call: .
clone_size: few
cdr3_length: 14
v_call: TRBV6-6
j_call: TRBJ1-3
cdr3_aa: CASSYSRQGNTIYF
cdr3_nt: TGTGCCAGCAGTTACTCGAGGCAGGGAAACACCATATATTTT

d_call: .
clone_size: few
cdr3_length: 14
v_call: TRBV6-5
j_call: TRBJ2-7
cdr3_aa: CAAQTGLSSYEQYF
cdr3_nt: TGTGCCGCGCAAACAGGTCTCAGCTCCTACGAGCAGTACTTC

d_call: .
clone_size: .
cdr3_length: 13
v_call: TRBV6-2/TRBV6-3
j_call: TRBJ1-6
cdr3_aa: CASSYVGESPLHF
cdr3_nt: TGTGCCAGCAGTTATGTGGGCGAGTCACCCCTCCACTTT

d_call: .
clone_size: .
cdr3_length: 15
v_call: TRBV21-1
j_call: TRBJ2-7
cdr3_aa: CASSGSPGKVSEQYF
cdr3_nt: TGTGCCAGCAGCGGCAGTCCGGGGAAAGTCTCCGAGCAGTACTTC

d_call: TRBD1
clone_size: .
cdr3_length: 17
v_call: TRBV14
j_call: TRBJ2-2
cdr3_aa: CASSQREGTGTTGELFF
cdr3_nt: TGTGCCAGCAGCCAACGTGAAGGGACAGGCACCACCGGGGAGCTGTTTTTT

d_call: .
clone_size: .
cdr3_length: 12
v_call: TRBV5-4
j_call: TRBJ2-1
cdr3_aa: CASSLEGNEQFF
cdr3_nt: TGTGCCAGCAGCTTGGAAGGCAATGAGCAGTTCTTC

d_call: TRBD2
clone_size: .
cdr3_length: 16
v_call: TRBV7-6
j_call: TRBJ2-3
cdr3_aa: CASSRGLAGRADTQYF
cdr3_nt: TGTGCCAGCAGCCGGGGACTAGCGGGGAGAGCAGATACGCAGTATTTT

d_call: TRBD1
clone_size: .
cdr3_length: 14
v_call: TRBV30
j_call: TRBJ1-5
cdr3_aa: CAWREGQSNQPQHF
cdr3_nt: TGTGCCTGGAGAGAGGGACAGAGCAATCAGCCCCAGCATTTT

d_call: TRBD1
clone_size: .
cdr3_length: 12
v_call: TRBV30
j_call: TRBJ2-3
cdr3_aa: CAWEQGADTQYF
cdr3_nt: TGTGCCTGGGAACAGGGGGCAGATACGCAGTATTTT

d_call: .
clone_size: .
cdr3_length: 14
v_call: TRBV4-1
j_call: TRBJ2-1
cdr3_aa: CASSPGLNRDEQFF
cdr3_nt: TGCGCCAGCAGCCCGGGACTTAATAGGGATGAGCAGTTCTTC

d_call: .
clone_size: .
cdr3_length: 14
v_call: TRBV5-4
j_call: TRBJ2-3
cdr3_aa: CASSLSDSTDTQYF
cdr3_nt: TGTGCCAGCAGCCTTTCCGACAGCACAGATACGCAGTATTTT

d_call: .
clone_size: .
cdr3_length: 14
v_call: TRBV28
j_call: TRBJ2-2
cdr3_aa: CASSPVRGTGELFF
cdr3_nt: TGTGCCAGCAGTCCCGTAAGGGGCACCGGGGAGCTGTTTTTT

d_call: TRBD1
clone_size: .
cdr3_length: 13
v_call: TRBV19
j_call: TRBJ1-5
cdr3_aa: CASSWDRDQPQHF
cdr3_nt: TGTGCCAGTTCCTGGGACAGGGATCAGCCCCAGCATTTT

d_call: .
clone_size: .
cdr3_length: 14
v_call: TRBV7-3
j_call: TRBJ1-1
cdr3_aa: CASSRTGGSTEAFF
cdr3_nt: TGTGCCAGCAGCCGCACGGGGGGGTCCACTGAAGCTTTCTTT

d_call: TRBD1
clone_size: .
cdr3_length: 19
v_call: TRBV6-4
j_call: TRBJ1-3
cdr3_aa: CASSDTNPGQGDRGNTIYF
cdr3_nt: TGTGCCAGCAGTGACACTAACCCGGGACAGGGAGATCGGGGAAACACCATATATTTT

d_call: TRBD1
clone_size: .
cdr3_length: 14
v_call: TRBV5-4
j_call: TRBJ2-3
cdr3_aa: CASSSDRDSDTQYF
cdr3_nt: TGTGCCAGCAGCAGTGACAGGGATTCAGATACGCAGTATTTT

d_call: .
clone_size: .
cdr3_length: 16
v_call: TRBV7-9
j_call: TRBJ1-5
cdr3_aa: CASSFGTTDSNQPQHF
cdr3_nt: TGTGCCAGCAGCTTCGGGACGACCGATAGCAATCAGCCCCAGCATTTT

d_call: .
clone_size: .
cdr3_length: 14
v_call: TRBV6-5
j_call: TRBJ2-6
cdr3_aa: CASTGARGANVLTF
cdr3_nt: TGTGCCAGCACAGGGGCCAGGGGGGCCAACGTCCTGACTTTC

d_call: .
clone_size: .
cdr3_length: 14
v_call: TRBV5-1
j_call: TRBJ2-7
cdr3_aa: CASSLEGTTYEQYF
cdr3_nt: TGCGCCAGCAGCTTGGAAGGTACGACCTACGAGCAGTACTTC

d_call: .
clone_size: .
cdr3_length: 18
v_call: TRBV7-2
j_call: TRBJ2-6
cdr3_aa: CASSLVGQASSGANVLTF
cdr3_nt: TGTGCCAGCAGCCTCGTAGGGCAGGCATCCTCTGGGGCCAACGTCCTGACTTTC

d_call: .
clone_size: .
cdr3_length: 15
v_call: TRBV7-8
j_call: TRBJ1-6
cdr3_aa: CASRPGQGRGSPLHF
cdr3_nt: TGTGCCAGCAGACCTGGCCAGGGTCGTGGTTCACCCCTCCACTTT

d_call: .
clone_size: .
cdr3_length: 11
v_call: TRBV30
j_call: TRBJ1-2
cdr3_aa: CAWTQDYGYTF
cdr3_nt: TGTGCCTGGACACAGGACTATGGCTACACCTTC

d_call: .
clone_size: .
cdr3_length: 13
v_call: TRBV4-2
j_call: TRBJ1-5
cdr3_aa: CASSSADNQPQHF
cdr3_nt: TGTGCCAGCAGTTCGGCGGACAATCAGCCCCAGCATTTT

d_call: .
clone_size: .
cdr3_length: 16
v_call: TRBV7-9
j_call: TRBJ2-2
cdr3_aa: CASSLRGQTNTGELFF
cdr3_nt: TGTGCCAGCAGCTTACGAGGACAGACTAACACCGGGGAGCTGTTTTTT

d_call: .
clone_size: .
cdr3_length: 11
v_call: TRBV6-2/TRBV6-3
j_call: TRBJ1-2
cdr3_aa: CAGSSGGGYTF
cdr3_nt: TGTGCCGGCAGTTCCGGAGGAGGCTACACCTTC

d_call: TRBD1
clone_size: once
cdr3_length: 16
v_call: TRBV10-3
j_call: TRBJ2-2
cdr3_aa: CAIKESGTGNTGELFF
cdr3_nt: TGTGCCATCAAGGAATCCGGGACAGGGAACACCGGGGAGCTGTTTTTT

d_call: .
clone_size: .
cdr3_length: 16
v_call: TRBV18
j_call: TRBJ1-1
cdr3_aa: CASSPALQGLNTEAFF
cdr3_nt: TGTGCCAGCTCGCCCGCCCTACAGGGATTGAACACTGAAGCTTTCTTT

d_call: TRBD1
clone_size: .
cdr3_length: 16
v_call: TRBV4-1
j_call: TRBJ2-2
cdr3_aa: CASSQGDRGPTGELFF
cdr3_nt: TGCGCCAGCAGCCAAGGGGACAGGGGGCCCACCGGGGAGCTGTTTTTT

d_call: .
clone_size: .
cdr3_length: 15
v_call: TRBV6-5
j_call: TRBJ1-5
cdr3_aa: CASTFSGRGNQPQHF
cdr3_nt: TGTGCCAGCACTTTTTCTGGGCGGGGCAATCAGCCCCAGCATTTT

d_call: .
clone_size: .
cdr3_length: 16
v_call: TRBV4-1
j_call: TRBJ1-5
cdr3_aa: CASSQDGPAPNQPQHF
cdr3_nt: TGCGCCAGCAGCCAAGATGGGCCAGCGCCCAATCAGCCCCAGCATTTT

d_call: .
clone_size: .
cdr3_length: 12
v_call: TRBV5-1
j_call: TRBJ2-1
cdr3_aa: CASSLEVTKQFF
cdr3_nt: TGCGCCAGCAGCTTGGAGGTTACCAAGCAGTTCTTC

d_call: .
clone_size: .
cdr3_length: 14
v_call: TRBV5-6
j_call: TRBJ1-4
cdr3_aa: CASSLSGWDEKLFF
cdr3_nt: TGTGCCAGCAGCTTGTCAGGGTGGGATGAAAAACTGTTTTTT

d_call: TRBD1
clone_size: .
cdr3_length: 15
v_call: TRBV7-9
j_call: TRBJ1-1
cdr3_aa: CASSLVGQGSNEAFF
cdr3_nt: TGTGCCAGCAGCTTAGTGGGACAGGGGAGTAATGAAGCTTTCTTT

d_call: .
clone_size: .
cdr3_length: 13
v_call: TRBV21-1
j_call: TRBJ2-5
cdr3_aa: CASSSADGQVQYF
cdr3_nt: TGTGCCAGCAGCTCAGCGGACGGGCAGGTCCAGTACTTC

d_call: TRBD1
clone_size: .
cdr3_length: 15
v_call: TRBV6-2/TRBV6-3
j_call: TRBJ1-5
cdr3_aa: CASSYLQGGNQPQHF
cdr3_nt: TGTGCCAGCAGTTACCTACAGGGGGGTAATCAGCCCCAGCATTTT

d_call: .
clone_size: .
cdr3_length: 12
v_call: TRBV30
j_call: TRBJ1-5
cdr3_aa: CAWSVMGRAQHF
cdr3_nt: TGTGCCTGGAGTGTAATGGGGAGAGCCCAGCATTTT

d_call: TRBD1
clone_size: .
cdr3_length: 14
v_call: TRBV5-6
j_call: TRBJ1-4
cdr3_aa: CASSIRGRNEKLFF
cdr3_nt: TGTGCCAGCAGCATCAGGGGGAGAAATGAAAAACTGTTTTTT

d_call: .
clone_size: .
cdr3_length: 14
v_call: TRBV2
j_call: TRBJ2-5
cdr3_aa: CASKVGSPQETQYF
cdr3_nt: TGTGCCAGCAAGGTGGGCTCGCCGCAAGAGACCCAGTACTTC

d_call: .
clone_size: .
cdr3_length: 14
v_call: TRBV10-3
j_call: TRBJ1-1
cdr3_aa: CAISVTDMNTEAFF
cdr3_nt: TGTGCCATCAGTGTTACAGACATGAACACTGAAGCTTTCTTT

d_call: TRBD1
clone_size: .
cdr3_length: 15
v_call: TRBV7-2
j_call: TRBJ2-5
cdr3_aa: CASSVTGARTETQYF
cdr3_nt: TGTGCCAGCAGCGTTACAGGGGCGCGCACGGAGACCCAGTACTTC

d_call: TRBD2
clone_size: .
cdr3_length: 13
v_call: TRBV6-2/TRBV6-3
j_call: TRBJ2-7
cdr3_aa: CASSYREGYEQYF
cdr3_nt: TGTGCCAGCAGTTACAGGGAGGGCTACGAGCAGTACTTC

d_call: .
clone_size: .
cdr3_length: 13
v_call: TRBV9
j_call: TRBJ2-5
cdr3_aa: CASSMDGEETQYF
cdr3_nt: TGTGCCAGCAGTATGGACGGAGAAGAGACCCAGTACTTC

d_call: .
clone_size: .
cdr3_length: 19
v_call: TRBV12-1
j_call: TRBJ1-6
cdr3_aa: CASSLWASTGKSYNSPLHF
cdr3_nt: TGTGCCAGCAGCTTATGGGCCTCCACAGGAAAGTCCTATAATTCACCCCTCCACTTT

d_call: TRBD1
clone_size: .
cdr3_length: 15
v_call: TRBV6-6
j_call: TRBJ1-6
cdr3_aa: CASSYSDREYSPLHF
cdr3_nt: TGTGCCAGCAGTTACTCGGACAGGGAATATTCACCCCTCCACTTT

d_call: TRBD1
clone_size: .
cdr3_length: 13
v_call: TRBV27
j_call: TRBJ2-2
cdr3_aa: CATRLQGAGELFF
cdr3_nt: TGTGCCACCCGACTCCAGGGGGCCGGGGAGCTGTTTTTT

d_call: .
clone_size: .
cdr3_length: 14
v_call: TRBV19
j_call: TRBJ1-1
cdr3_aa: CASSITGLNTEAFF
cdr3_nt: TGTGCCAGTAGTATAACAGGTTTGAACACTGAAGCTTTCTTT

d_call: .
clone_size: .
cdr3_length: 13
v_call: TRBV27
j_call: TRBJ2-7
cdr3_aa: CASSLSGSYEQYF
cdr3_nt: TGTGCCAGCAGTTTGAGCGGGTCGTACGAGCAGTACTTC

d_call: .
clone_size: .
cdr3_length: 10
v_call: TRBV6-4
j_call: TRBJ2-7
cdr3_aa: CATPNYEQYF
cdr3_nt: TGTGCCACCCCCAACTACGAGCAGTACTTC

d_call: TRBD2
clone_size: .
cdr3_length: 15
v_call: TRBV7-2
j_call: TRBJ2-5
cdr3_aa: CASSSTSGYQETQYF
cdr3_nt: TGTGCCAGCAGCTCTACTAGCGGATATCAAGAGACCCAGTACTTC

d_call: .
clone_size: .
cdr3_length: 14
v_call: TRBV6-5
j_call: TRBJ1-1
cdr3_aa: CASKRSRGGTEAFF
cdr3_nt: TGTGCCAGCAAACGAAGCAGAGGCGGAACTGAAGCTTTCTTT

d_call: .
clone_size: .
cdr3_length: 13
v_call: TRBV19
j_call: TRBJ1-6
cdr3_aa: CASTQQAGSPLHF
cdr3_nt: TGTGCCAGTACCCAGCAAGCGGGTTCACCCCTCCACTTT

d_call: .
clone_size: .
cdr3_length: 12
v_call: TRBV28
j_call: TRBJ1-1
cdr3_aa: CASSLRATEAFF
cdr3_nt: TGTGCCAGCAGTTTAAGGGCCACTGAAGCTTTCTTT

d_call: TRBD1
clone_size: .
cdr3_length: 15
v_call: TRBV6-5
j_call: TRBJ2-5
cdr3_aa: CASSYDRDKQETQYF
cdr3_nt: TGTGCCAGCAGTTACGACAGGGATAAACAAGAGACCCAGTACTTC

d_call: .
clone_size: .
cdr3_length: 14
v_call: TRBV19
j_call: TRBJ1-3
cdr3_aa: CASSTSLSGNTIYF
cdr3_nt: TGTGCCAGTAGTACCAGTCTCTCTGGAAACACCATATATTTT

d_call: .
clone_size: .
cdr3_length: 14
v_call: TRBV10-2
j_call: TRBJ1-1
cdr3_aa: CASSQGLVDTEAFF
cdr3_nt: TGCGCCAGCAGTCAAGGCCTTGTGGACACTGAAGCTTTCTTT

d_call: TRBD1
clone_size: .
cdr3_length: 16
v_call: TRBV5-1
j_call: TRBJ2-2
cdr3_aa: CASKTTGGLSTGELFF
cdr3_nt: TGCGCCAGTAAAACTACAGGGGGCCTTAGCACCGGGGAGCTGTTTTTT

d_call: .
clone_size: .
cdr3_length: 14
v_call: TRBV5-8
j_call: TRBJ2-7
cdr3_aa: CASIKKGRLYEQYF
cdr3_nt: TGTGCCAGCATCAAAAAGGGCAGACTCTACGAGCAGTACTTC

d_call: .
clone_size: .
cdr3_length: 16
v_call: TRBV4-2
j_call: TRBJ1-4
cdr3_aa: CASSQVEGQTNEKLFF
cdr3_nt: TGTGCCAGCAGCCAAGTTGAAGGACAGACTAATGAAAAACTGTTTTTT

d_call: .
clone_size: .
cdr3_length: 14
v_call: TRBV7-8
j_call: TRBJ2-5
cdr3_aa: CASSLGAPGETQYF
cdr3_nt: TGTGCCAGCAGCTTAGGCGCCCCAGGAGAGACCCAGTACTTC

d_call: TRBD1
clone_size: .
cdr3_length: 14
v_call: TRBV6-2/TRBV6-3
j_call: TRBJ1-6
cdr3_aa: CASSYTGGNSPLHF
cdr3_nt: TGTGCCAGCAGTTACACAGGGGGAAATTCACCCCTCCACTTT